The 5 T cell receptor beta chains given below trace back to one sample, sequenced in a study of vaccination effects on CD4 cells after COVID-19. This table comes from immunoSEQ multiplex PCR, and its TCRdb copy is limited to in-frame clones, with some not included. The data hold tens of thousands of clones, with roughly two thirds observed a single time. ViraFEST assay sequencing came after antigen-specific CD4+ T cells were expanded with viral peptide pools. The culture ran for 10 days, and then CD4+ T cells were isolated. Which antigens these TCRs recognize remains unknown. Specimen: CD4+ T cells from PBMCs cultured with HCoV-229E spike peptides, collected before COVID-19 vaccination. These receptors were obtained from a human donor who received a COVID-19 vaccine.

V and J are TRBV19 and TRBJ1-2; D is uncertain. Germline V gene lookup returns CDR1 LNHDA and CDR2 SQIVND (reference sequence). Trimming shortened V by 3 bases and J by 7 bases, and 9 bases separated the two germline ends. The CDR3 runs to 12 residues. The CDR3 reads CASSMRPGGYTF. The DNA of the CDR3 is TGTGCCAGTAGTATGAGACCGGGTGGCTACACCTTC.

The chain uses TRBV18 and TRBJ2-2; 9 nucleotides line up with TRBD1. The ends lost 3 bases at V and 7 bases at J; junction bases unmatched: 9. The CDR3 totals 16 residues. Germline lookup yields CDR1 KGHSH and CDR2 LQKENI. As DNA, the CDR3 is TGTGCCAGCTCACCTCTACTACAGGGGGCCGGCGGGGAGCTGTTTTTT. Translating it yields CASSPLLQGAGGELFF.

This clone was picked up a small number of times. The chain couples TRBV3-1 (or the pseudogene TRBV3-2) to TRBJ1-1; a weak D match, TRBD1 (5 bases). CDR1 and CDR2 (germline): LGHDT, YNNKEL (reference sequence). V was cut by 4 bases and J by 1 base, with 7 bases left in between. The CDR3 covers 13 residues. CDR3: CASSLGENTEAFF. DNA for the CDR3: TGTGCCAGCAGCCTAGGGGAGAACACTGAAGCTTTCTTT.

The V and J genes are TRBV4-2 and TRBJ2-1; D may be TRBD1 or TRBD2 (6 bases each). CDR1 is LGHNA and CDR2 is YNFKEQ in the germline V gene. The CDR3 runs 14 residues. The germline V and J ends were trimmed by 7 bases and 4 bases, with 14 bases remaining between them. The CDR3 DNA sequence: TGTGCCAGCACAGGGGAGGCCCCTTACAATGAGCAGTTCTTC. Protein product: CASTGEAPYNEQFF.

This rearrangement joins TRBV20-1 to TRBJ2-7, with D possibly being TRBD1 or TRBD2 (5 bases each). From germline, CDR1 is DFQATT and CDR2 SNEGSKA (reference sequence). The germline V and J ends were trimmed by 4 bases and 7 bases, with 11 bases remaining between them. The CDR3 is made up of 11 amino acids. The CDR3 nucleotides are TGCAGTGCTATTGCCAGGGAGGAGCAGTACTTC. Translated: CSAIAREEQYF.